This passage covers 19 T cell receptor beta chains from one sample sequenced in a study of regulatory T cells in long-lasting Graves disease. Through Arm-PCR of CDR3 regions and iRepertoire HTBI primers, TCR beta libraries were built. Each CDR3 protein gets one entry after TCRdb re-called the multiplex PCR reads with MiXCR. The data hold 400,000 to 500,000 distinct CDR3 sequences, with more than 12% observed a single time. Time point described: newly diagnosed GD, antithyroid drugs for less than 3 months. RNA isolated from PBMCs was used to make the TCR library. This sample was also put to use in a study of T cells in Graves' hyperthyroidism and ophthalmopathy.

This material consisted of peripheral blood mononuclear cells (PBMCs), taken at new diagnosis, from a patient treated with antithyroid drugs. The source of these receptors is a woman aged 25 to 39 with Graves disease.

In this sample, this clonotype turned up many times. The chain couples TRBV6-2 or TRBV6-3 to TRBJ2-1; TRBD1 matches 8 bases. Germline V CDR1 and CDR2: MNHEY, SVGEGT. V gave up 5 bases and J gave up 5 bases; unmatched junction bases: 11. The CDR3 has 16 amino acids. CDR3 coding DNA: TGTGCCAGCAGTGAAGCAAGGACAGGGCGGAACAATGAGCAGTTCTTC. Protein product: CASSEARTGRNNEQFF.

This chain connects TRBV7-6 to TRBJ2-2, with D maybe TRBD2 (6 bases). Germline-derived CDR1 and CDR2 are SGHVS and FNYEAQ. The CDR3 length is 19 residues. Trimming removed 5 bases at V and 0 bases at J, with 22 bases between. The DNA of the CDR3 is TGTGCCAGCAGCCAAAGGCAACCGGGAGTATTTGCGAACACCGGGGAGCTGTTTTTT. Its protein is CASSQRQPGVFANTGELFF.

This clonotype was picked up many times. The chain uses TRBV30 and TRBJ2-7, with TRBD1 matching over 9 bases. This CDR3 has 15 amino acids. V lost 0 bases, J lost 6 bases, and 9 bases stayed unmatched. Per the germline V gene, CDR1 is GTSNPN and CDR2 is SVGIG (reference sequence). For the CDR3, the DNA is TGTGCCTGGAGTGTACCAGCGACAGGGGGAGGCGAGCAGTACTTC. The encoded protein is CAWSVPATGGGEQYF.

This clonotype was picked up many times. This chain uses TRBV18 with TRBJ2-5; 12 positions match TRBD2. Unmatched junction bases numbered 9, after V lost 6 bases and J lost 4 bases. CDR3 size: 16 residues. Germline CDR1 is KGHSH and CDR2 is LQKENI. For the CDR3, the DNA is TGTGCCAGCTCCCTTGGACTAGCGGGAATGGGAGAGACCCAGTACTTC. It is translated as CASSLGLAGMGETQYF.

The table lists this clonotype with a few counts. One base away lies a much larger clone, so this may be a sequencing read error. The chain links TRBV28 to TRBJ1-5; 10 bases match TRBD1. The ends lost 7 bases at V and 7 bases at J; junction bases unmatched: 10. CDR3 length: 15 amino acids. Germline CDR1 and CDR2: MDHEN and SYDVKM. The CDR3 coding sequence is TGTGCCAGCAATCGACTTGGGACAGGGGACCAGCCCCAGCATTTT. This codes for CASNRLGTGDQPQHF.

This clonotype was counted ten times or more. V gene TRBV20-1 combines with J gene TRBJ2-2, with 8 bases lining up with TRBD2. The CDR3 covers 16 residues. With V trimmed by 3 bases and J by 4 bases, 10 bases remained unmatched. The V gene's germline CDR1 is DFQATT and CDR2 SNEGSKA (reference sequence). The CDR3 DNA reads TGCAGTGCTAGCCTGGGACTAGTCGGAGGCACCGGGGAGCTGTTTTTT. This codes for CSASLGLVGGTGELFF.

This clonotype was observed a handful of times. The chain is built from TRBV2 and TRBJ1-5; D is undetermined. Trimming cost V 5 bases and J 3 bases, with 14 bases left between them. CDR1 is SNHLY, CDR2 FYNNEI, per germline. The CDR3 has 15 residues. CDR3 coding DNA: TGTGCCAGCAGTAGACACATACCGTCCAATCAGCCCCAGCATTTT. Protein sequence: CASSRHIPSNQPQHF. The variable domain in full, completed from reference TRBV2 and TRBJ1-5, reads EPEVTQTPSHQVTQMGQEVILRCVPISNHLYFYWYRQILGQKVEFLVSFYNNEISEKSEIFDDQFSVERPDGSNFTLKIRSTKLEDSAMYFCASSRHIPSNQPQHFGDGTRLSIL.

This clonotype has ten or more counts. The chain combines TRBV6-1 with TRBJ1-2; D gene ambiguous. Per the germline V gene, CDR1 is MNHNS and CDR2 is SASEGT. The CDR3 sequence is 16 residues long. The ends were cut back, 6 bases at V and 2 bases at J, with 19 bases in the middle. As DNA, the CDR3 is TGTGCCAGCAGGAGCCCCATCGTGAACTTCAACTATGGCTACACCTTC. Protein: CASRSPIVNFNYGYTF.

This clonotype appeared many times. V and J are TRBV24-1 and TRBJ2-1; 11 bases match TRBD2. Germline V gene data show CDR1 as KGHDR and CDR2 as SFDVKD. The CDR3 spans 14 residues. With 4 bases clipped from V and 7 bases from J, the junction kept 2 bases outside the gene matches. For the CDR3, the DNA is TGTGCCACCAGTGACATAGCGGGAGGGAATGAGCAGTTCTTC. Translation: CATSDIAGGNEQFF.

This clonotype was counted a few times. The V call is TRBV11-2, the J call TRBJ2-1; D unclear. V was shortened by 1 base and J by 15 bases, with 25 bases between the two germline ends. The CDR3 sequence is 16 residues long. Per germline, CDR1 SGHAT and CDR2 FQNNGV. CDR3 region: CASSLVSVGSRKRLFF. The CDR3 region has the DNA TGTGCCAGCAGCTTAGTATCTGTGGGATCAAGAAAACGGCTGTTCTTC.

Only a few counts were recorded for this clonotype. V is TRBV28 and J is TRBJ2-1, with 11 bases fitting TRBD2. Germline loops: CDR1 MDHEN, CDR2 SYDVKM. The CDR3 is 17 amino acids. The V and J ends lost 3 bases and 0 bases, in that order; junction bases with no gene match: 4. The CDR3 reads CASSFLAGGSSYNEQFF. The CDR3, as DNA: TGTGCCAGCAGTTTCCTAGCGGGAGGCAGCTCCTACAATGAGCAGTTCTTC.

At least ten counts were recorded for this clonotype. This chain's CDR3 is CASRGQGVEAFF. The CDR3, as DNA: TGTGCCAGCAGAGGACAGGGTGTGGAAGCTTTCTTT. The rearrangement uses TRBV2 and TRBJ1-1; 8 bases map to TRBD1. Germline V CDR1 and CDR2: SNHLY, FYNNEI. The trim removed 6 bases at V and 8 bases at J, leaving 5 bases unmatched. The CDR3 length is 12 residues.

This clonotype occurred a few times. The junction does not match germline at one end; this may be a read error. The chain employs TRBV5-1 and TRBJ2-3; TRBD1 or TRBD2 may be the D gene (5 bases each). The germline gives CDR1 SGHRS, CDR2 YFSETQ. CDR3 size: 16 residues. This chain's CDR3 is CASSPAGAGQADTRYF. The CDR3 nucleotides are TGCGCCAGCAGCCCCGCCGGGGCGGGTCAGGCAGATACGCGGTATTTT.

The V call is TRBV30, the J call TRBJ1-2; D unresolved. Germline V gives CDR1 GTSNPN, CDR2 SVGIG (reference sequence). Trimming removed 4 bases at V and 2 bases at J, with 14 bases between. This CDR3 is 14 amino acids long. The CDR3 region has the DNA TGTGCCTGGACTGTAAAGGCCTGGAACTATGGCTACACCTTC. Its protein is CAWTVKAWNYGYTF.

The chain has TRBV9 and TRBJ2-1, with TRBD2 matching over 12 bases. V shed 3 bases and J 10 bases; nucleotides not matched to a gene: 8. Germline CDR1 reads SGDLS; CDR2 reads YYNGEE. The CDR3 spans 15 residues. For the CDR3, the DNA is TGTGCCAGCAGCGGCCGACTAGCGGGAGATTTCGAGCAGTTCTTC. Translated: CASSGRLAGDFEQFF.

The rearrangement joins TRBV27 to TRBJ1-4; the D gene is possibly TRBD1 (5 bases). CDR3 length equals 16 residues. Between the trimmed V and J ends, which lost 4 bases and 7 bases, there was a span of 19 bases. Germline V CDR1 and CDR2: MNHEY, SMNVEV (reference sequence). CDR3 residues: CASSSLSGARGEKLFF. The CDR3 bases are TGTGCCAGCAGTTCCTTGTCCGGGGCGCGTGGTGAAAAACTGTTTTTT.

This clonotype showed up just a few times. V usage is TRBV2 and J usage is TRBJ2-1; D remains unclear. Germline V gene sequence: CDR1 SNHLY, CDR2 FYNNEI. The CDR3 length is 16 residues. The V gene lost 1 base and the J gene lost 4 bases, with 14 bases spanning the gap. CDR3 amino acids: CASSEVDPAGYNEQFF. The DNA for the CDR3 is TGTGCCAGCAGTGAAGTGGACCCGGCAGGATACAATGAGCAGTTCTTC.

This clonotype has only a few counts. V usage is TRBV7-7 and J usage is TRBJ2-2, with a weak D call TRBD1 (5 bases). CDR3 length equals 18 residues. V shed 5 bases and J shed 3 bases, with 22 bases lying between them. The germline V gene encodes CDR1 SSHAT and CDR2 FNYEAQ (reference sequence). CDR3 coding DNA: TGTGCCAGCAGCCCACAGACAGTCCCCTCGATTTACACCGGGGAGCTGTTTTTT. This translates into CASSPQTVPSIYTGELFF.

A word on this clonotype: A much larger clone is a single base away; this may be a read error. The genes are TRBV6-5 and TRBJ1-2; weak D call: TRBD1 (6 bases). CDR3 length equals 15 residues. Germline-derived CDR1 and CDR2 are MNHEY and SVGAGI. This chain's CDR3 is CTSSYSIGQSYGYTF. In DNA, the CDR3 is TGTACCAGCAGTTACTCGATCGGACAGAGCTATGGCTACACCTTC.